The present T cell receptor beta chain was sequenced within a study of cytomegalovirus exposure and HLA in healthy donors. Study summary: The same platform used for the 500 to 850 first-cohort repertoires was also used for the 120 or so validation repertoires, as a later analysis reported. Study outcomes and limitations: There were a few CMV-associated chains whose specificity for CMV antigens was confirmed in vitro. The study put about 180 TCR beta chains on its list as cytomegalovirus-associated.

Only in-frame clones appear in the TCRdb table, and some are missing; sequencing was by immunoSEQ multiplex PCR. The sample holds fewer than 350,000 clones; approximately 90% are singletons and the top ten take around 0.9%. The CDR3 contains 14 residues. Germline V lookup: CDR1 MDHEN, CDR2 SYDVKM. V dropped 7 bases and J dropped 7; count of bases not matched to a gene: 7. This clone was recorded only once. Its antigen is not known. The validation cohort, a group of 130 or so subjects, included the donors and was separate from the roughly 670-subject first cohort. This receptor was identified in a woman younger than 30 in good health and CMV-seronegative. Input material: PBMCs. V gene TRBV28 combines with J gene TRBJ2-2; 9 bases line up with TRBD1. The CDR3 DNA reads TGTGCCAGCAAAACAGGGGGCGTTGTCGGGGAGCTGTTTTTT. Its translation: CASKTGGVVGELFF.